Listed below are T cell receptor beta chains from one sample, sequenced in a study of blood T cell repertoires in COVID-19. The table came from immunoSEQ multiplex PCR; TCRdb's copy has only in-frame clones and leaves some out. Of about 56,000 clones listed, roughly nine tenths were seen once; the top ten hold about 46%. Sequencing was carried out using peripheral blood. The receptors shown here come from a woman aged 60-70 years with COVID-19, enrolled during active disease. CDR3s include the opening cysteine and the closing phenylalanine or tryptophan. Fields, in order: J gene, V gene, D gene, clone size, CDR3 DNA, CDR3 protein. A D gene is named only where the DNA matches it firmly. Clone size is stated in some rows and not others, as once, few, many or a class when expanded.

>TRBJ2-5|TRBV9|TRBD2|NA
TGTGCCAGCAGCCCCCCGCGGGGGGGTGGCGAGACCCAGTACTTC
CASSPPRGGGETQYF
>TRBJ2-3|TRBV20-1|TRBD2|NA
TGCAGTGGCGTCGGGAGGGATACGCAGTATTTT
CSGVGRDTQYF
>TRBJ2-1|TRBV7-2|TRBD2|few
TGTGCCAGCAGCTTTAGCGGGAGTTTCCCCCACAATGAGCAGTTCTTC
CASSFSGSFPHNEQFF
>TRBJ2-7|TRBV3-1/TRBV3-2|NA|NA
TGTGCCAGCAGCCAAGCCCTGGGCCCTGGTTACGAGCAGTACTTC
CASSQALGPGYEQYF
>TRBJ2-1|TRBV7-2|TRBD2|NA
TGTGCCAGCAGCCCCCCATGGGGTAGCGGGAGGCTCGGTAATGAGCAGTTCTTC
CASSPPWGSGRLGNEQFF
>TRBJ2-2|TRBV19|NA|NA
TGTGCCAGTAAGGGGGTGGCCCGACGTGAGAACACCGGGGAGCTGTTTTTT
CASKGVARRENTGELFF
>TRBJ2-1|TRBV27|TRBD2|once
TGTGCCAGCAGTTTAAGGGGGCTAGCGGGAAACAATGAGCAGTTCTTC
CASSLRGLAGNNEQFF
>TRBJ2-5|TRBV7-2|NA|once
TGTGCCAGCAGCTTCAACGCCCGGGAGACCCAGTACTTC
CASSFNARETQYF
>TRBJ2-1|TRBV5-1|NA|NA
TGCGCCAGCAGCTTGGAGGCTAGCAGCTACAATGAGCAGTTCTTC
CASSLEASSYNEQFF
>TRBJ2-3|TRBV28|NA|NA
TGTGCCAGCAGTAGGGGGGGACATACGCAGTATTTT
CASSRGGHTQYF
>TRBJ2-7|TRBV7-2|NA|NA
TGTGCCAGCAGCTTACCCGCCTACGAGCAGTACTTC
CASSLPAYEQYF